These T cell receptor beta chains were read from a single sample in a study of blood T cell repertoires in COVID-19. Sequencing used immunoSEQ multiplex PCR; TCRdb keeps in-frame clones, though not all of them. The data show some 160,000 clones, around 91% seen once. Sequencing input: peripheral blood. The origin of the receptors is a woman aged 60-70 years with active COVID-19. Both conserved end residues are part of each CDR3.

>TRBJ2-5|TRBV6-5|14
CASRGTGGQETQYF
>TRBJ2-2|TRBV9|16
CASSVGGGGNTGELFF
>TRBJ2-2|TRBV28|16
CASNDPGTVVIGELFF
>TRBJ2-7|TRBV9|14
CASSPTDFTYEQYF
>TRBJ2-7|TRBV7-2|18
CASSYREPAEGSSYEQYF
>TRBJ2-1|TRBV19|14
CASKRQGANGEQFF
>TRBJ2-7|TRBV28|16
CASSQVAGWIEYEQYF
>TRBJ1-3|TRBV2|15
CASQGTGGSGNTIYF
>TRBJ2-2|TRBV4-2|16
CASSPATGSNTGELFF
>TRBJ2-3|TRBV25-1|16
CASSGLPGQGADTQYF
>TRBJ1-2|TRBV4-3|17
CASSQVSSTETGGGYTF